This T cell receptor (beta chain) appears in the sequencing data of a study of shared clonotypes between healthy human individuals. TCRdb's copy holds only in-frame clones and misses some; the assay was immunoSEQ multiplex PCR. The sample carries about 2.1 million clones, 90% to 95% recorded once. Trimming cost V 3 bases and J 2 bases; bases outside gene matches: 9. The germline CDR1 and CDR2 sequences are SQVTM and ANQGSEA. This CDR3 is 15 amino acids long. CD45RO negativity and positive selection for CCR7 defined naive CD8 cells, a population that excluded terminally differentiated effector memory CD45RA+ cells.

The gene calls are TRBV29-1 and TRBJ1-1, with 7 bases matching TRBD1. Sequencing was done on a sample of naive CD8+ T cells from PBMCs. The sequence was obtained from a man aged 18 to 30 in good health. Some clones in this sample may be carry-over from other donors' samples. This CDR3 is CSVDSLGTENTEAFF. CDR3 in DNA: TGCAGCGTTGACTCTCTGGGGACAGAAAACACTGAAGCTTTCTTT.